This record covers a single T cell receptor beta chain. Amplified regions were TCR beta CDR3 sequences from RNA transcripts. HTBI primers were employed in a first-round RT-PCR of the TCR CDR3. MiXCR was run by TCRdb on the multiplex PCR reads, yielding one entry per CDR3 protein. This sample has almost 600,000 distinct CDR3 sequences; 46% occur once, and the top ten carry more than 7.5%. The entry originates in a study of T cells in Graves' hyperthyroidism and ophthalmopathy. Trimming stripped 4 bases from V and 7 bases from J, with 17 bases between. Germline V gene data show CDR1 as SGHDT and CDR2 as YYEEEE. The CDR3 has 14 residues.

The gene calls are TRBV5-6 and TRBJ1-1, with D possibly TRBD1 on 5 matching bases. This TCR was recovered from a young woman with Graves' hyperthyroidism. Material for sequencing was peripheral blood or thyroid tissue (not recorded which). This CDR3 reads CASSVDMLPNEAFF. CDR3 DNA: TGTGCCAGCAGCGTGGACATGCTACCTAATGAAGCTTTCTTT. Using reference TRBV5-6 and TRBJ1-1 for the parts outside the CDR3, the full variable domain is DAGVTQSPTHLIKTRGQQVTLRCSPKSGHDTVSWYQQALGQGPQFIFQYYEEEERQRGNFPDRFSGHQFPNYSSELNVNALLLGDSALYLCASSVDMLPNEAFFGQGTRLTVV.